Below, 19 T cell receptor beta chains from the same sample are listed, as sequenced in a study of tumor and adjacent non-tumor tissue in lung cancer. No cell sorting was done before RNA was extracted from the tissue. The library came from three nested PCR rounds adapted from ARM-PCR protocols. TCRdb re-analysed the multiplex PCR reads in MiXCR, keeping a single row per CDR3 protein. Of tens of thousands of distinct CDR3 sequences in the sample, 72% were seen once. Input material: lung tumor tissue. The receptors were sampled from a woman aged 40 to 50 with non-small cell lung cancer.

Only one count was recorded for this clonotype. A junction boundary mismatches the germline segment, possibly from a read error. The chain employs TRBV6-2 or TRBV6-3 and TRBJ2-7; 8 bases agree with TRBD2. The CDR3 has 13 amino acids. Germline CDR1 is MNHEY and CDR2 is SVGEGT. The CDR3 protein is CASIYGRWRGAQF. As DNA, the CDR3 is TGTGCCAGTATTTACGGGCGGTGGCGGGGGGCACAATTC.

In regard to this clonotype: Germline is not matched at one junction end, which may reflect a read error. The J gene is TRBJ2-7, the V gene TRBV6-1, with TRBD1 as a possible D gene (7 bases). The CDR3 covers 14 residues. Germline CDR1 is MNHNS and CDR2 is SASEGT. The CDR3: CASSPTGRIYEQYF. The CDR3 region has the DNA TGCGCCAGCAGCCCGACAGGGAGGATTTACGAGCAGTACTTC.

A few counts support this clonotype. Being one base from a much bigger clone, this may be a read error. The rearrangement joins TRBV5-6 to TRBJ2-3; D is ambiguous. V was cut by 2 bases and J by 2 bases, with 12 bases left in between. The CDR3 loop spans 15 amino acids. Germline V gives CDR1 SGHDT, CDR2 YYEEEE. CDR3 sequence reads: CASSFNPLNTDTQYF. The CDR3 DNA reads as TGTGCCAGCAGCTTTAATCCCCTCAACACAGATACGCAGTATTTT.

The gene calls are TRBV29-1 and TRBJ2-7; 10 nucleotides line up with TRBD1. Per germline, CDR1 SQVTM and CDR2 ANQGSEA. Trimming at V came to 5 bases and at J to 5 bases, leaving 15 bases not matched to a gene. The CDR3 loop spans 16 amino acids. The CDR3 region is CSVQDQGQGIEDEQYF. In DNA form, the CDR3 reads TGCAGCGTTCAGGATCAGGGACAGGGGATAGAAGACGAGCAGTACTTC.

In this sample, this clonotype turned up a few times. A much larger clone sits a single nucleotide away, making a read error possible. V is TRBV12-3 or TRBV12-4 and J is TRBJ1-3; D call uncertain. This CDR3 region has 14 residues. CDR3 nucleotide sequence: TGTGTCAGCAACATGCTGAGCTCTGGAAACACCATATATTTT. Its protein product is CVSNMLSSGNTIYF.

Concerning this clonotype itself: Just one base apart from a much larger clone, this may be a read error. The rearrangement joins TRBV14 to TRBJ2-7; 7 positions agree with TRBD1. Germline V CDR1 and CDR2: SGHDN, FVKESK. V gave up 4 bases and J gave up 4 bases; unmatched junction bases: 10. This CDR3 region has 15 residues. This CDR3 reads CASSLVYRGRYEQYF. CDR3 sequence (DNA): TGTGCCAGCAGCCTAGTGTATAGGGGGCGGTACGAGCAGTACTTC.

This clonotype was counted a few times. The chain links TRBV10-2 to TRBJ1-2; tentatively, D is TRBD1 (6 bases). CDR3 length: 13 amino acids. Trimming took 2 bases from V and 8 from J, leaving 12 bases between them. The germline gives CDR1 WSHSY, CDR2 SAAADI. The CDR3 nucleotides are TGCGCCAGCAGTGAGATGGGGGCGGCGGGCTACACCTTC. It codes for CASSEMGAAGYTF.

Note on this clonotype: An end of the junction differs from the germline gene, which may be a read error. The J gene is TRBJ2-6, the V gene TRBV11-2; D remains unclear. The CDR3 length is 16 residues. CDR1 and CDR2 from the germline V gene are SGHAT and FQNNGV. Here the CDR3 DNA reads TGTGCCAGCAGCTGGTCAGACCCCTCTGGGCCCAACCTCCTGACTTTT. The encoded protein is CASSWSDPSGPNLLTF.

The rearrangement links TRBV11-2 to TRBJ2-5; 7 bases fit TRBD2. This CDR3 has 14 residues. The germline CDR1 and CDR2 sequences are SGHAT and FQNNGV. V was pared by 5 bases and J by 2 bases, with 5 bases of the junction left unmatched. CDR3 DNA: TGTGCCAGCAGCATCTCTAGCGGTCAAGAGACCCAGTACTTC. This gives the protein CASSISSGQETQYF.

This clonotype was seen more than once but under ten times. The rearrangement joins TRBV28 to TRBJ2-5, with D perhaps matching TRBD1 (6 bases). Between the trimmed V and J ends, which lost 8 bases and 6 bases, there was a span of 16 bases. CDR1 is MDHEN, CDR2 SYDVKM, per germline. The CDR3 runs to 13 residues. DNA for the CDR3: TGTGCCAGCCGGTTGGGGGCAAAAAAGACCCAGTACTTC. This sequence encodes CASRLGAKKTQYF.

As for this clonotype: The conserved phenylalanine or tryptophan normally closing the CDR3 is absent here, so this likely arose from a read error. J is TRBJ1-1 and V is TRBV11-2; D gene ambiguous. The CDR3 runs to 12 residues. The V and J ends lost 0 bases and 11 bases respectively, with 10 bases between them. Germline values: CDR1 SGHAT, CDR2 FQNNGV. The CDR3 DNA is TGTGCCAGCAGCTTAGAGGGAATACTGGCTTTCTTA. This encodes CASSLEGILAFL.

The chain recombines TRBV12-3 or TRBV12-4 with TRBJ2-1, with 8 bases lining up with TRBD1. V shed 6 bases and J 9 bases; nucleotides not matched to a gene: 13. There are 15 residues in the CDR3. CDR3 loop: CASSQGQVGMGEQFF. CDR3 DNA sequence: TGTGCCAGCAGCCAGGGACAGGTGGGAATGGGTGAGCAGTTCTTC.

To note about this clonotype: A much larger clone differs by one base, so this may be a read error. The genes are TRBV11-3 and TRBJ2-1, with D tentatively TRBD1 (6 bases). CDR1 is SGHNT and CDR2 is YENEEA in the germline V gene. The length of the CDR3 is 16 residues. CDR3 loop: CSSGWGQGQGVDEQFF. The CDR3 nucleotides read TGTAGCAGCGGCTGGGGGCAGGGCCAGGGCGTGGATGAGCAGTTCTTC.

Only a few counts were recorded for this clonotype. It is likely a read error, because the conserved phenylalanine at the end of the CDR3 is missing. The chain joins TRBV11-2 to TRBJ1-5, with D possibly being TRBD1 (5 bases). The germline V gene encodes CDR1 SGHAT and CDR2 FQNNGV. The germline V and J ends were trimmed by 5 bases and 6 bases, with 11 bases remaining between them. This CDR3 has 13 amino acids. For the CDR3, the DNA is TGTGCCAGCAGCATAAAGCAGGGTCAGCCCCAGCATCTT. Translation gives CASSIKQGQPQHL.

This clonotype was counted only a few times. A read error may be the cause here, since a much bigger clone is one base away. The V call is TRBV6-5, the J call TRBJ2-1; the match to TRBD2 covers 14 bases. This CDR3 spans 17 amino acids. Germline V gene sequence: CDR1 MNHEY, CDR2 SVGAGI. CDR3 residues: CASSRMGTSGRRNGQFF. The CDR3 nucleotides read TGTGCCAGCAGCCGAATGGGGACTAGCGGGAGACGAAATGGGCAGTTCTTC.

CDR3 sequence: CACSLLGDQPQHF. The CDR3 nucleotides are TGTGCATGCAGCTTATTAGGGGATCAGCCCCAGCATTTT. This chain joins TRBV11-2 and TRBJ1-5; D may be TRBD1 (5 bases). CDR3 length: 13 residues. Germline V lookup: CDR1 SGHAT, CDR2 FQNNGV.

Concerning this clonotype itself: Germline and junction disagree at one end, which may indicate a read error. The CDR3 nucleotides are TGTGCCAGCTCCCTGGCGGACAACTCCTGCGAGCAGTACTTC. It encodes CASSLADNSCEQYF. J is TRBJ2-7 and V is TRBV6-1, with a possible D match to TRBD1 (5 bases). The CDR3 is made up of 14 amino acids. Germline CDR1 reads MNHNS; CDR2 reads SASEGT.

Concerning this clonotype itself: A junction end diverges from the germline sequence, so it may reflect a read error. This chain connects TRBV11-2 to TRBJ2-1; D might be TRBD2 (6 bases). CDR1 and CDR2 from the germline V gene are SGHAT and FQNNGV. The CDR3 runs 17 residues. The CDR3 sequence: CASSFRATTGSVNEQFF. The DNA of the CDR3 is TGTGCCAGTAGCTTTCGGGCGACTACCGGGAGTGTCAATGAGCAGTTTTTC. The variable domain in full, with the rest retrieved from reference TRBV11-2 and TRBJ2-1, is EAGVAQSPRYKIIEKRQSVAFWCNPISGHATLYWYQQILGQGPKLLIQFQNNGVVDDSQLPKDRFSAERLKGVDSTLKIQPAKLEDSAVYLCASSFRATTGSVNEQFFGPGTRLTVL.

This clonotype was observed a single time. The junction and the germline gene differ at one end; a read error may be behind it. The V gene is TRBV6-5, the J gene TRBJ1-2; unclear D gene. The CDR3 runs to 14 residues. Germline V gene sequence: CDR1 MNHEY, CDR2 SVGAGI. The CDR3: CASSYVGANFGYTF. CDR3 coding DNA: TGTGCCAGCAGTTACGTCGGAGCTAACTTTGGCTACACCTTC.